A selection of T cell receptor beta chains follows, all from one sample in a study of response to subunit inactivated influenza vaccine. MiXCR, applied by TCRdb to the RT-PCR reads, yields one record per CDR3 protein. The top ten hold approximately 10% of the sample, which has fewer than 750,000 distinct CDR3 sequences, 14% seen once. Here the sequenced sample was PBMCs from blood, taken 11 to 12 days after vaccination. These receptors were collected from a man aged 50 to 60 who received an inactivated influenza vaccine. The conserved cysteine and the conserved F or W are not part of the CDR3 here.

v_call: TRBV3-1; cdr3_aa: ASSQDITGSKQY
v_call: TRBV3-1; cdr3_aa: ASSPTSGATNEKLF
v_call: TRBV20-1; cdr3_aa: SARRIGQGMGYNSPLH
v_call: TRBV15; cdr3_aa: ATSRDGTGFYEQY
v_call: TRBV7-9; cdr3_aa: ASSSLKGTRDYNEQF
v_call: TRBV18; cdr3_aa: ASSSGVEDPYNEQF
v_call: TRBV12-3/TRBV12-4; cdr3_aa: ASSSSARGDTQY
v_call: TRBV3-1; cdr3_aa: ASSLLAGVSYEQY
v_call: TRBV6-2/TRBV6-3; cdr3_aa: ASRKSGGELF
v_call: TRBV29-1; cdr3_aa: SVSGTSKRSSYEQY
v_call: TRBV20-1; cdr3_aa: SAPRREENYEQY
v_call: TRBV7-8; cdr3_aa: ASSAETGNQETQY
v_call: TRBV2; cdr3_aa: ARSFTGNEQF
v_call: TRBV30; cdr3_aa: AWSVPPLFPLTEAF
v_call: TRBV11-3; cdr3_aa: ASTGEGESEKLF
v_call: TRBV27; cdr3_aa: ASSLWGRPTGELF
v_call: TRBV7-9; cdr3_aa: ASSLGGGEQF
v_call: TRBV29-1; cdr3_aa: SAEATLAGGLETQY
v_call: TRBV24-1; cdr3_aa: ATSDYGQGETQY
v_call: TRBV10-3; cdr3_aa: AIGSVEQRGYNEQF